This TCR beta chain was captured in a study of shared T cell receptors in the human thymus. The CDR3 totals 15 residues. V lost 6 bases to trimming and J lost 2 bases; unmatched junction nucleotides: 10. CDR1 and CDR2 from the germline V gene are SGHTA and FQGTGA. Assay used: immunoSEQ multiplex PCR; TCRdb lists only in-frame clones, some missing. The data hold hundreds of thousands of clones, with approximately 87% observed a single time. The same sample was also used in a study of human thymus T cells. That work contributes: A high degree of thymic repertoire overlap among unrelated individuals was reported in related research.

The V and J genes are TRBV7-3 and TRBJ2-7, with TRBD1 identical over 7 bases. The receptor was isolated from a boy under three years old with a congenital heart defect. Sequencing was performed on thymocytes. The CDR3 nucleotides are TGTGCCAGCAGGGATGCCGGGACAGCCACCTACGAGCAGTACTTC. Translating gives CASRDAGTATYEQYF.